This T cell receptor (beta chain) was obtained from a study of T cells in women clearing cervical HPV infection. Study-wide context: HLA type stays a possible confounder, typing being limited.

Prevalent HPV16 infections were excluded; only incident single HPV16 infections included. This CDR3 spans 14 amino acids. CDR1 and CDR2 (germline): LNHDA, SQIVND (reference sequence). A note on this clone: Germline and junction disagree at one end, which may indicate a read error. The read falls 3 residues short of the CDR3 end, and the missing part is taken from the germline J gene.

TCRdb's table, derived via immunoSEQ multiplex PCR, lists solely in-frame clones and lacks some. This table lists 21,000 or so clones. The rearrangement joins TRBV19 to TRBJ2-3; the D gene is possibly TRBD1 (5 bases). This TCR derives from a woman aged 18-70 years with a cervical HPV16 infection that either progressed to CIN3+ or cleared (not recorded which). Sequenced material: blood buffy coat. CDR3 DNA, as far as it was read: TGTGCCAGTGGAACAGGAACTTACACAGGTACG. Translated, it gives CASGTGTYTGT. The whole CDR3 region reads CASGTGTYTGTQYF.